This record covers a single T cell receptor beta chain. Its target is unknown. This sample is drawn from a study of post-analysis software for immune sequencing data. Overall study findings and caveats: Among multiple sclerosis patients, normalized Chao1 diversity was significantly below that of controls.

Incorporated into the TCR beta cDNA libraries were unique molecular identifiers, which served to reduce PCR and sequencing biases. TCRdb re-called the PCR reads through MiXCR, storing one row per CDR3 protein. The sample consists of about 540,000 distinct CDR3 sequences, 34% of them appearing once. Sequences were obtained from blood. The sequence derives from a girl between 2 and 17 years old with multiple sclerosis.

CDR3 region: CASSYGTSGYEQYF. CDR3 nucleotides: TGTGCCAGCAGCTATGGAACTAGCGGGTACGAGCAGTACTTC. The chain couples TRBV11-2 to TRBJ2-4, with TRBD2 matching 9 bases. The J call may be in error: the DNA end matches TRBJ2-7 better. The CDR3 covers 14 residues. The germline V gene has CDR1 SGHAT and CDR2 FQNNGV.